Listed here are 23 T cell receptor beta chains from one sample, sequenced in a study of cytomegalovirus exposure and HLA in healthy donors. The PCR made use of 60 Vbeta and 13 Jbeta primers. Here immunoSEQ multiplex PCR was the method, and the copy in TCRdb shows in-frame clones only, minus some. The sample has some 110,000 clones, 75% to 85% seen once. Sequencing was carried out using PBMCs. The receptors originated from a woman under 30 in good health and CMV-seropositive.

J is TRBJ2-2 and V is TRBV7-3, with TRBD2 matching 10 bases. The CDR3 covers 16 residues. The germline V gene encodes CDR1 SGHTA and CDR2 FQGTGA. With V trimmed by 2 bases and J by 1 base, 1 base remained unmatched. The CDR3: CASSLPSGRNTGELFF. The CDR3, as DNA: TGTGCCAGCAGCTTACCTAGCGGGAGGAACACCGGGGAGCTGTTTTTT.

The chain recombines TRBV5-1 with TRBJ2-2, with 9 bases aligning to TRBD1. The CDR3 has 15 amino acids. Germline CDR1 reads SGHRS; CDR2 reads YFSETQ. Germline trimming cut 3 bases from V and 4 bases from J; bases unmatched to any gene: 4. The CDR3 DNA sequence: TGCGCCAGCAGCTCGGGACAGGGAGTCACCGGGGAGCTGTTTTTT. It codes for CASSSGQGVTGELFF.

The CDR3 nucleotides are TGTGCCAGCAGCGGCAGAGGCCCTGAAGCTTTCTTT. It yields the protein CASSGRGPEAFF. This sequence joins TRBV5-8 and TRBJ1-1; D is undetermined. The V and J ends lost 4 bases and 6 bases respectively, with 10 bases between them. The CDR3 runs to 12 residues. In germline, CDR1 is SGHTS, CDR2 YDEGEE.

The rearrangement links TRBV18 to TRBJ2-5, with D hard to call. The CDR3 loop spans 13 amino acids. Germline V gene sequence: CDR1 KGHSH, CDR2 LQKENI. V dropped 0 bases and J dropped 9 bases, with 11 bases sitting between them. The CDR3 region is CASSPPNPLAQYF. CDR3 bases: TGTGCCAGCTCACCACCTAACCCATTAGCCCAGTACTTC.

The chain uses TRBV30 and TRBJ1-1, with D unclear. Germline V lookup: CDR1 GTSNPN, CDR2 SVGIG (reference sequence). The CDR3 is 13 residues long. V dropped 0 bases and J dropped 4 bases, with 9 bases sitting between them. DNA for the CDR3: TGTGCCTGGAGTGTACGCCGACTCACTGAAGCTTTCTTT. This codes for CAWSVRRLTEAFF. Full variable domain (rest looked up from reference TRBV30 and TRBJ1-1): SQTIHQWPATLVQPVGSPLSLECTVEGTSNPNLYWYRQAAGRGLQLLFYSVGIGQISSEVPQNLSASRPQDRQFILSSKKLLLSDSGFYLCAWSVRRLTEAFFGQGTRLTVV.

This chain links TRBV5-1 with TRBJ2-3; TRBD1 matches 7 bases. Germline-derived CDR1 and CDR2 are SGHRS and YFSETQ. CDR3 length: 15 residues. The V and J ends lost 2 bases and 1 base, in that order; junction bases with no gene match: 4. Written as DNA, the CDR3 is TGCGCCAGCAGCTTACAGGGGCCACGCACAGATACGCAGTATTTT. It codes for CASSLQGPRTDTQYF. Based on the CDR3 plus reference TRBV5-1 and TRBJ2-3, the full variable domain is KAGVTQTPRYLIKTRGQQVTLSCSPISGHRSVSWYQQTPGQGLQFLFEYFSETQRNKGNFPGRFSGRQFSNSRSEMNVSTLELGDSALYLCASSLQGPRTDTQYFGPGTRLTVL.

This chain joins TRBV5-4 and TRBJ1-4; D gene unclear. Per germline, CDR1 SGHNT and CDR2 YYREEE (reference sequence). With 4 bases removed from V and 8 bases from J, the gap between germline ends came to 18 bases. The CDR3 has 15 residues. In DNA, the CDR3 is TGTGCCAGCAGCCCTACAAGTGAGGTTGGCGAAAAACTGTTTTTT. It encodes CASSPTSEVGEKLFF.

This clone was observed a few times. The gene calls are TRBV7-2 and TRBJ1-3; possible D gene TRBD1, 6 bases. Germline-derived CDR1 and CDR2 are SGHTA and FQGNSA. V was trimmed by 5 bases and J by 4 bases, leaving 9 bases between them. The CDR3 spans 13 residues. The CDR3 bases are TGTGCCAGCAGCCCAGGGGCCGGAAACACCATATATTTT. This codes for CASSPGAGNTIYF.

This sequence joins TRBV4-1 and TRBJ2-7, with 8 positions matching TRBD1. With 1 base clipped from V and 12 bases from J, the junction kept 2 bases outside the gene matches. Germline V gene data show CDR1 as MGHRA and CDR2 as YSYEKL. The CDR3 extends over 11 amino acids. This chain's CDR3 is CASSQGQGRYF. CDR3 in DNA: TGCGCCAGCAGCCAAGGACAGGGGAGGTACTTC.

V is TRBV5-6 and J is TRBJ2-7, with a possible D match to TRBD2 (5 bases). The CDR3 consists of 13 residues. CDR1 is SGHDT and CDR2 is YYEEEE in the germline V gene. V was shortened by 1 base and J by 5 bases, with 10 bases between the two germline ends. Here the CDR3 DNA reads TGTGCCAGCAGCTTGATAAGGACTCACGAGCAGTACTTC. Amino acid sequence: CASSLIRTHEQYF.

The CDR3 region has the DNA TGCGCCAGCAGCCAAGTAGCTGCAGGGGCCGTCCAGCCCCAGCATTTT. This encodes CASSQVAAGAVQPQHF. This chain connects TRBV4-1 to TRBJ1-5, with a possible D match to TRBD1 (6 bases). V lost 1 base to trimming and J lost 7 bases, with 17 bases between them. The CDR3 is made up of 16 amino acids. The germline V gene encodes CDR1 MGHRA and CDR2 YSYEKL.

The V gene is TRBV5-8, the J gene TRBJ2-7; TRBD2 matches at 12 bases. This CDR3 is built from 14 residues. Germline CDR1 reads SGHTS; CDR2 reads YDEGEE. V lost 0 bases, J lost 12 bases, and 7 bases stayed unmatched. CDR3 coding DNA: TGTGCCAGCAGCTTGGTGCTAGCGGGAGGGCCGGGGTACTTC. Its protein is CASSLVLAGGPGYF.

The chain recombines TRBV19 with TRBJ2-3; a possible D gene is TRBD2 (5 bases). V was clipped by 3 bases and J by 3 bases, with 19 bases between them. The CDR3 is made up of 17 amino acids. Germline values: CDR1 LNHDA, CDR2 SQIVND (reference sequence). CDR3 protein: CASSIIGKAKRTDTQYF. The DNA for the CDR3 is TGTGCCAGTAGTATCATCGGGAAAGCAAAAAGGACAGATACGCAGTATTTT.

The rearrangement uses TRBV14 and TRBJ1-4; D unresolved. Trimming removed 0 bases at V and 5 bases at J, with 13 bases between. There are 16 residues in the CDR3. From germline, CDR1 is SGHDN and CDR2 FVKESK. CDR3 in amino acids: CASSQDQRHLNEKLFF. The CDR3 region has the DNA TGTGCCAGCAGCCAAGACCAAAGACACCTAAATGAAAAACTGTTTTTT.

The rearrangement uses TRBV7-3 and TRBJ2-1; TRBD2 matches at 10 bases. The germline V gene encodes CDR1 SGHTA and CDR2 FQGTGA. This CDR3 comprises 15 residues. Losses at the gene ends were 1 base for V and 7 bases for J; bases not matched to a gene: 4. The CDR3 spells CASSLRLAGSNEQFF. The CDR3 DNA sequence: TGTGCCAGCAGCTTAAGACTAGCGGGTTCTAATGAGCAGTTCTTC.

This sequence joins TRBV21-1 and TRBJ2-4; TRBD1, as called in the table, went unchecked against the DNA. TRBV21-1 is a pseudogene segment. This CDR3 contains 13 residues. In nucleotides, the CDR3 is TGTGCCAGCAGCCCCCCCAGTTTAAACATTCAGTACTTC. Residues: CASSPPSLNIQYF.

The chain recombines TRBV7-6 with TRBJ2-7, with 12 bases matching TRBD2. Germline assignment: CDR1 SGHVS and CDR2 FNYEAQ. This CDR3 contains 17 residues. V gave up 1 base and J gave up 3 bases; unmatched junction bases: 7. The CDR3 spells CASSLGGGTSGHYEQYF. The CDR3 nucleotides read TGTGCCAGCAGCTTAGGGGGTGGGACTAGCGGGCACTACGAGCAGTACTTC.

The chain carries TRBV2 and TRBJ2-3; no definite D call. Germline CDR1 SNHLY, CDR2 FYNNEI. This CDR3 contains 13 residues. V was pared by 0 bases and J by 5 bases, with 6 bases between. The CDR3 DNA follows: TGTGCCAGCAGTGAAGCGCGAAGAGATACGCAGTATTTT. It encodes CASSEARRDTQYF. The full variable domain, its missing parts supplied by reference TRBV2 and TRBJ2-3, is EPEVTQTPSHQVTQMGQEVILRCVPISNHLYFYWYRQILGQKVEFLVSFYNNEISEKSEIFDDQFSVERPDGSNFTLKIRSTKLEDSAMYFCASSEARRDTQYFGPGTRLTVL.

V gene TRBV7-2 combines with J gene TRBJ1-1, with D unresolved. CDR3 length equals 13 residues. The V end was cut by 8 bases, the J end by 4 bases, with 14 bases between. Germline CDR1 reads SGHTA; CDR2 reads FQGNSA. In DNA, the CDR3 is TGTGCCAGCGGCTGGAAGGGAGGCACTGAAGCTTTCTTT. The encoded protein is CASGWKGGTEAFF. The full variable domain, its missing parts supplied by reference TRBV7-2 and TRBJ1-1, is GAGVSQSPSNKVTEKGKDVELRCDPISGHTALYWYRQSLGQGLEFLIYFQGNSAPDKSGLPSDRFSAERTGGSVSTLTIQRTQQEDSAVYLCASGWKGGTEAFFGQGTRLTVV.

The CDR3 DNA follows: TGTGCCAGTGGACGGACAACGGGCGAGCAGTACTTC. It codes for CASGRTTGEQYF. The chain has TRBV27 and TRBJ2-7; possibly TRBD1 for D (5 bases). The CDR3 spans 12 residues. Germline CDR1 is MNHEY and CDR2 is SMNVEV (reference sequence). V lost 9 bases, J lost 6 bases, and 15 bases lay in between.

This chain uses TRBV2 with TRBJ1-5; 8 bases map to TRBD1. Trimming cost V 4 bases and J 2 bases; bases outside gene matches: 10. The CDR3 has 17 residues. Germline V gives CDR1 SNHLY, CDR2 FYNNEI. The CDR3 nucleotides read TGTGCCAGCAGTGTTGGTCAGGGGGCGCGCGGCAATCAGCCCCAGCATTTT. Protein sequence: CASSVGQGARGNQPQHF.

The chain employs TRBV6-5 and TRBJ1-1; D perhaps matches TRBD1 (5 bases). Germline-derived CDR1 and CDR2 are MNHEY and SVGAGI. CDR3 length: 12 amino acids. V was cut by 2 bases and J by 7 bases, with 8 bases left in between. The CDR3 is CASSYTGVEAFF. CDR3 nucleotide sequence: TGTGCCAGCAGTTACACGGGGGTTGAAGCTTTCTTT.

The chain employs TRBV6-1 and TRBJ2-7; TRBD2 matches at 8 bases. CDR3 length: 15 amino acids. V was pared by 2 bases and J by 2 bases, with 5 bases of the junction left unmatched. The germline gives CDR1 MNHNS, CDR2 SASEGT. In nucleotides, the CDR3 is TGTGCCAGCAGTGAATCGGGGGGGTTCGCCTACGAGCAGTACTTC. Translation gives CASSESGGFAYEQYF.